The rows below give T cell receptor beta chains drawn from one sample of a study of blood T cells in healthy people across ages. TCRdb used MiXCR to reprocess the 5' RACE reads, holding one entry per CDR3 protein. Of 1.5 million or so distinct CDR3 sequences listed, approximately 39% are singletons. The sample was blood. These receptors came from a woman aged 18-29 years in good health. CDR3s include the opening cysteine and the closing phenylalanine or tryptophan. D genes are given only for firm matches. Size is omitted from some rows. Given values are once, few, many or a class for expanded clones.

TRBV3-1	TRBJ2-1	NA	NA	CASSQDFPGANYNEQFF	TGTGCCAGCAGCCAAGATTTCCCAGGGGCTAACTACAATGAGCAGTTCTTC
TRBV28	TRBJ2-7	NA	NA	CASTDRQSYEQYF	TGTGCCAGCACCGATCGGCAATCTTACGAGCAGTACTTC
TRBV29-1	TRBJ2-3	few	NA	CSVQLRDLNTDTQYF	TGCAGCGTTCAACTCCGGGACTTGAACACAGATACGCAGTATTTT
TRBV20-1	TRBJ2-5	NA	NA	CSARGYETQYF	TGCAGTGCCCGGGGTTATGAGACCCAGTACTTC
TRBV20-1	TRBJ2-7	few	NA	CSARDRQLSSYEQYF	TGCAGTGCTAGAGATCGGCAGCTTAGCTCCTACGAGCAGTACTTC
TRBV6-1	TRBJ1-2	NA	NA	CASITTAMGGYTF	TGTGCCAGCATCACCACTGCCATGGGTGGCTACACCTTC
TRBV3-1	TRBJ2-1	few	TRBD2	CASSPPRGRNNEQFF	TGTGCCAGCAGTCCTCCGCGGGGGAGAAACAATGAGCAGTTCTTC
TRBV29-1	TRBJ2-5	NA	NA	CSVGIGTQETQYF	TGCAGCGTTGGAATCGGGACCCAAGAGACCCAGTACTTC
TRBV5-5	TRBJ2-1	NA	TRBD1	CASSSGTGGGNEQFF	TGTGCCAGCAGCTCTGGGACAGGGGGGGGGAATGAGCAGTTCTTC
TRBV7-2	TRBJ2-7	few	TRBD2	CASTRPGLNYEQYF	TGTGCCAGCACTCGACCGGGACTAAACTACGAGCAGTACTTC
TRBV12-3/TRBV12-4	TRBJ1-2	NA	NA	CASSFGVWYGYTF	TGTGCCAGCAGTTTCGGGGTGTGGTATGGCTACACCTTC
TRBV5-1	TRBJ1-1	NA	NA	CASSLGEEVNMNTEAFF	TGCGCCAGCAGCTTGGGGGAAGAAGTGAATATGAACACTGAAGCTTTCTTT
TRBV7-9	TRBJ2-7	few	NA	CASSPRSGPWEQYF	TGTGCCAGCAGTCCTCGAAGCGGACCCTGGGAGCAGTACTTC